These T cell receptor beta chains were read from a single sample in a study of HIV-infected patients and healthy controls. TCRdb passed the 5' RACE reads through MiXCR, listing each CDR3 protein once. The sample yields under 20,000 distinct CDR3 sequences, roughly 8.9% seen once. Sequencing was performed on blood. The receptors here all came from an adult in good health. Each CDR3 is given with its conserved first and last residue. The order of the fields is D gene, clone size, J gene, V gene, CDR3 DNA, CDR3 protein. The D gene is left open where the match is weak. Where a row states a size, it is once, few, many or the class of an expanded clone; other rows omit it.

>TRBD2|.|TRBJ2-5|TRBV19
TGTGCCAGTAGCAGGAGGGAAGCGGGGTTGGAGACCCAGTACTTC
CASSRREAGLETQYF
>TRBD1|few|TRBJ2-5|TRBV19
TGTGCCAGTAGTATCGTGGGACAGCAAGAGACCCAGTACTTC
CASSIVGQQETQYF
>TRBD2|few|TRBJ2-3|TRBV20-1
TGCAGTGCTAGACCCCTCGGCGGGGGAATCACAGATACGCAGTATTTT
CSARPLGGGITDTQYF
>.|once|TRBJ2-7|TRBV4-1
TGCGCCAGCAGCCAAGCTACAGGTGCTACGAAGCAGTACTTC
CASSQATGATKQYF
>.|many|TRBJ1-5|TRBV4-2
TGTGCCAGCAGCCAGGACTATTATAGCAATCAGCCCCAGCATTTT
CASSQDYYSNQPQHF
>.|medium-sized|TRBJ1-5|TRBV2
TGTGCCAGCAGTGTCCTACAGACTGTAAATCAGCCCCAGCATTTT
CASSVLQTVNQPQHF
>TRBD1|few|TRBJ1-2|TRBV18
TGTGCCAGCTCACCCGTCATTCTTACAGGGGGCTATGGCTACACCTTC
CASSPVILTGGYGYTF
>.|medium-sized|TRBJ1-1|TRBV12-3/TRBV12-4
TGTGCCAGCAGTGGGACATACGCTGAAGCTTTCTTT
CASSGTYAEAFF
>.|many|TRBJ2-3|TRBV12-3/TRBV12-4
TGTGCCAGCAGCCCGACCCCGGCCGGTACGCAGTATTTT
CASSPTPAGTQYF
>TRBD1|many|TRBJ1-2|TRBV27
TGTGCCAGCAGTGGGAGGGACAGGGGGCACTATGGCTACACCTTC
CASSGRDRGHYGYTF
>TRBD2|medium-sized|TRBJ2-5|TRBV5-6
TGTGCCAGCAGCACCAGGGAGGGAGCGAAGACCCAGTACTTC
CASSTREGAKTQYF
>.|many|TRBJ2-3|TRBV12-3/TRBV12-4
TGTGCCAGCAGCCCGTTGGGGGATCGGGTCGGAGATACGCAGTATTTT
CASSPLGDRVGDTQYF
>.|many|TRBJ1-1|TRBV28
TGTGCCAGCAGTTTAGCAGAGATGAACACTGAAGCTTTCTTT
CASSLAEMNTEAFF
>.|medium-sized|TRBJ1-1|TRBV5-1
TGCGCCAGCAGCGCGAACACTGAAGCTTTCTTT
CASSANTEAFF
>.|many|TRBJ1-4|TRBV7-9
TGTGCCAGCAGCTTAATAGCAACTAATGAAAAACTGTTTTTT
CASSLIATNEKLFF
>.|.|TRBJ2-7|TRBV18
TGTGCCAGCTCACCGGGGTCGGCCTACGAGCAGTACTTC
CASSPGSAYEQYF
>TRBD1|.|TRBJ2-4|TRBV7-9
TGTGCCGGCAGCTTAGGGGGACAGGCCGCCCCCCGGCAGTACTTC
CAGSLGGQAAPRQYF
>TRBD1|many|TRBJ2-2|TRBV2
TGTGCCAGCAGGACAGGGGAAGCCGGGGAGCTGTTTTTT
CASRTGEAGELFF
>TRBD1|medium-sized|TRBJ1-1|TRBV14
TGTGCCAGCAGCCGGACAGGGTCAAAAGCTTTCTTT
CASSRTGSKAFF